This T cell receptor beta chain derives from a study of blood T cell repertoires in COVID-19. About the study: Samples of COVID-19 (acute and convalescent) were obtained from the United States, Italy and Spain. From T cells, B-cell-depleted T cells, or PBMCs came the material, which was cDNA or gDNA.

Followed longitudinally, the Seattle patients had been enrolled during active infection. Methods used by the authors: For nucleated cells, counts were estimated from reference gene primer amplification. Measured with immunoSEQ multiplex PCR; TCRdb has only the in-frame clones, and not every one. V, J and clone size derive from that table, while D and trimming were established from the DNA sequence. The table records over 450,000 clones, approximately 91% of them present only once. V lost 0 bases, J lost 1 base, and 13 bases lay in between. This CDR3 has 17 residues. Germline lookup yields CDR1 MNHNS and CDR2 SASEGT.

The material sequenced was peripheral blood. The genes are TRBV6-1 and TRBJ1-5, with D tentatively TRBD1 (6 bases). This TCR was recovered from a woman in her 50s with COVID-19, enrolled during active disease. CDR3 DNA sequence: TGTGCCAGCAGTGAAGCTGGGGGGGCTGGGAGCAATCAGCCCCAGCATTTT. Translation gives CASSEAGGAGSNQPQHF.